This T cell receptor beta chain was found in a study of control samples from healthy donors and cancer patients. Libraries were prepared by immunoSEQ multiplex PCR; TCRdb keeps only in-frame clonotypes and omits some of them. The top ten clones hold 8.6% of a sample with about 130,000 clones, around 90% of them seen once. Looked up from germline, CDR1 is SEHNR and CDR2 is FQNEAQ (reference sequence). Trimming removed 2 bases at V and 4 bases at J, with 8 bases between. CDR3 length: 13 residues. This sequence joins TRBV7-9 and TRBJ1-1, with unresolved D. The sequence came from a young man in good health. The specimen was blood. As DNA, the CDR3 is TGTGCCAGCAGCTTATCCGGCTTCACTGAAGCTTTCTTT. Translated: CASSLSGFTEAFF.